This T cell receptor beta chain was identified during a study of T cell changes during pregnancy in multiple sclerosis. The germline gives CDR1 SGDLS, CDR2 YYNGEE. The CDR3 runs to 14 residues. Trimming shortened V by 3 bases and J by 6 bases, and 13 bases separated the two germline ends. The protocol was immunoSEQ multiplex PCR, while the TCRdb copy is restricted to in-frame clones and leaves out a portion. Of 30,000 to 45,000 clones listed, around nine tenths are singletons. This TCR came from a female donor in good health, enrolled as a control in a pregnancy study. The V and J genes are TRBV9 and TRBJ1-5; D perhaps matches TRBD1 (6 bases). The source was CD4+ T cells from peripheral blood mononuclear cells, collected after pregnancy. CDR3 in amino acids: CASSATTGTQPQHF. For the CDR3, the DNA is TGTGCCAGCAGCGCAACTACAGGGACTCAGCCCCAGCATTTT.